The T cell receptor (beta chain) under discussion was sequenced for a study of blood T cell repertoires in COVID-19. The CDR3 spans 15 residues. Germline CDR1 reads LNHDA; CDR2 reads SQIVND (reference sequence). Trimming left V 5 bases short and J 7 bases short, with 15 bases between. In the authors' methods: Using reference gene primer amplification, nucleated cell counts were estimated. Some clones are missing from TCRdb's copy, which holds only in-frame ones; the method was immunoSEQ multiplex PCR. V and J calls and clone size follow that table, whereas D and trimming were derived from the DNA. Of around 88,000 clones in the sample, approximately 90% are singletons; the top ten hold about 1.8%.

What was sequenced was peripheral blood. This chain joins TRBV19 and TRBJ1-6; a weak D match, TRBD1 (6 bases). The source of this sequence is a man in his sixties with acute or convalescent COVID-19. The CDR3 sequence: CASSGQGPRNSPLHF. In DNA, the CDR3 is TGTGCCAGTAGTGGTCAGGGGCCGCGCAATTCACCCCTCCACTTT. Full variable domain (rest looked up from reference TRBV19 and TRBJ1-6): DGGITQSPKYLFRKEGQNVTLSCEQNLNHDAMYWYRQDPGQGLRLIYYSQIVNDFQKGDIAEGYSVSREKKESFPLTVTSAQKNPTAFYLCASSGQGPRNSPLHFGNGTRLTVT.